This T cell receptor (beta chain) originates from a study of blood T cell repertoires in COVID-19 (dated by TCRdb to about 2020). About the study as a whole: The collaborator samples originated in the United States, Italy and Spain and spanned the acute and convalescent phases of COVID-19. The samples were drawn from the first 160 participants of the ongoing ImmuneRACE study and from 1,254 subjects provided by 6 global collaborators. The material from the prospective study consisted of cDNA or gDNA derived from T cells, B-cell-depleted T cells, or PBMCs. Where available, HLA class I and class II types were obtained from metadata supplied by the sample provider rather than from assay-based typing. A de-identified subject ID, COVID-19 status, age in years and sex were almost always included in the sample metadata. Subjects who had been exposed to COVID-19, were actively infected with it, or had recovered from it provided the deeply sampled blood TCRbeta repertoires that made up the dataset. The repertoires were released in a freely available public database meant as a resource for research on the immune response to SARS-CoV-2. What the research found in general, with its limitations: How much clinical and demographic metadata was included differed by source and by participant, and the metadata was provided uncurated.

Reading the germline V gene (reference sequence) gives CDR1 MNHEY and CDR2 SMNVEV. The trim is 4 bases for V and 1 base for J, with a gap of 10 bases between the germline ends. Including the terminal cysteine and phenylalanine, the CDR3 comprises 14 residues. The sequence is cut down to CDR3 DNA, 42 bases in frame from base 1. A second Seattle source provided samples from volunteer blood donors who had recovered from COVID-19. Whole blood was collected in K2EDTA tubes by collaborating institutions according to the institutions' own protocols. Collaborator samples were shipped for TCRbeta analysis as frozen whole blood, isolated PBMCs, or DNA extracted from either sample type. On this clone: Its antigen is still unknown. Base qualities are not recorded, but no much larger clone differs from it by a single base.

TCRbeta CDR3 regions were amplified from genomic DNA using the immunoSEQ Assay, a bias-controlled multiplex PCR. Turning to the authors' computational methods: Within the assay, amplification of reference gene primers was used to estimate how many nucleated cells each sample contained. To quantify the absolute abundance of each unique TCRbeta CDR3 rearrangement, sequence reads were collapsed and filtered. For each sample, productive Simpson clonality was calculated as the square root of Simpson's diversity index across productive rearrangements. Not all clones reach the TCRdb copy of this immuneACCESS table, which keeps in-frame sequences only. Checked studies attribute under half of the gap to unresolved V genes and leave the rest unexplained. V, J and clone size reflect that table, while D and trimming were determined from the DNA. The sample table lists about 170,000 clones, approximately 85% of them with a count of one. The biggest ten clones account for roughly 1.1% of the sample.

The sequence derives from a man in his 60s who had recovered from COVID-19. The sample consisted of peripheral blood. This receptor chain uses TRBV27 and TRBJ1-1; TRBD1 is a possible D gene, resting on 6 matching bases. The DNA is as follows: TGTGCCAGCAGTTACGGGGGGGCGAACACTGAAGCTTTCTTT. This translates into CASSYGGANTEAFF.